The clone carrying this T cell receptor (beta chain) was picked up a small number of times. Its specificity is not known. This CDR3 region has 15 residues. V was clipped by 5 bases and J by 4 bases, with 14 bases between them. CDR1 MNHEY and CDR2 SMNVEV come from the germline V gene (reference sequence). This sample is drawn from a study of blood T cells in healthy people across ages. Primed by a sample-barcoded 5' primer and a J-beta primer mix, a second PCR proceeded for 7 to 11 cycles. TCRdb passed the 5' RACE reads through MiXCR, listing each CDR3 protein once. Of about 1.5 million distinct CDR3 sequences in the sample, 35% to 45% were seen once. Donors were healthy Caucasian individuals from Russia aged roughly 6 to 95. Whole-study results and caveats: Per million T cells, TCR beta diversity dropped roughly linearly as age increased. Diversity was higher, and naive CD4+ cells more numerous, in long-lived donors than in aged donors. Diversity of TCR beta correlated strongly with naive T cell percentage.

The sample taken for sequencing was blood. The chain joins TRBV27 to TRBJ1-4; no firm D call. The TCR was taken from a young woman in good health. The CDR3: CASSPYKGYNEKLFF. DNA for the CDR3: TGTGCCAGCAGTCCCTACAAGGGTTATAATGAAAAACTGTTTTTT.